These 30 T cell receptor beta chains were all obtained from the same sample, sequenced in a study of blood T cell repertoires in COVID-19 (dated by TCRdb to about 2020). Library preparation was by the immunoSEQ multiplex PCR assay. TCRdb's version of the immuneACCESS table is confined to in-frame rearrangements and falls short of the full clone set. An unresolved V gene accounts for under half of the shortfall where checked; the remainder is of unknown origin. This sample holds about 230,000 clones; 84% were observed only once. The ten biggest clones cover 1.2% to 1.5% of the sample. Specimen: peripheral blood. These receptors originate from a woman in her thirties or forties who had recovered from COVID-19.

This clone was observed a few times. The J gene is TRBJ1-2, the V gene TRBV6-5, with unresolved D. Germline V lookup: CDR1 MNHEY, CDR2 SVGAGI. The CDR3 contains 16 residues. V lost 2 bases to trimming and J lost 8 bases, with 21 bases between them. Written as DNA, the CDR3 is TGTGCCAGCAGTTACGACTTCTCCGTGGTCTCCTCAGGCTACACCTTC. As protein: CASSYDFSVVSSGYTF.

The chain uses TRBV11-1 and TRBJ1-1; TRBD1 might be the D (6 bases). V was shortened by 5 bases and J by 6 bases, with 16 bases between the two germline ends. Germline-derived CDR1 and CDR2 are SGHAT and FQDESV (reference sequence). The CDR3 totals 14 residues. The CDR3 DNA is TGTGCCAGCAGCCTCGACAGGCTCAGAGCTGAAGCTTTCTTT. Amino acids: CASSLDRLRAEAFF.

This sequence joins TRBV19 and TRBJ2-5; TRBD1 matches at 11 bases. CDR1 and CDR2 (germline): LNHDA, SQIVND (reference sequence). The CDR3 consists of 14 residues. Trimming took 5 bases from V and 4 from J; bases not matched to a gene: 3. This CDR3 is CASSLGTGGETQYF. CDR3 in DNA: TGTGCCAGTAGTCTCGGGACAGGGGGAGAGACCCAGTACTTC.

As to this clone: Other DNA sequences from this sample encode an identical CDR3 as well. The CDR3 spells CASSSQGDEQFF. DNA of the CDR3: TGTGCCAGCAGCTCCCAAGGGGATGAGCAGTTCTTC. This chain uses TRBV11-3 with TRBJ2-1; tentative D call: TRBD1 (5 bases). The CDR3 has 12 residues. V lost 4 bases and J 8 bases, leaving 9 bases between the germline ends. Germline V gene lookup returns CDR1 SGHNT and CDR2 YENEEA.

The rearrangement uses TRBV5-5 and TRBJ1-4; no firm D call. The CDR3 covers 15 residues. With 1 base removed from V and 10 bases from J, the gap between germline ends came to 17 bases. Germline loops: CDR1 SGHKS, CDR2 YYEKEE (reference sequence). CDR3 protein: CASSLQTARGGKLFF. The CDR3 coding sequence is TGTGCCAGCAGCTTGCAAACGGCCCGGGGAGGAAAACTGTTTTTT.

V and J are TRBV7-9 and TRBJ1-1; 7 bases match TRBD1. Germline V gene data show CDR1 as SEHNR and CDR2 as FQNEAQ (reference sequence). With 5 bases clipped from V and 4 bases from J, the junction kept 7 bases outside the gene matches. The CDR3 runs to 14 residues. The CDR3 DNA follows: TGTGCCAGCAGCGATTCGACAGGGCTCACTGAAGCTTTCTTT. It yields the protein CASSDSTGLTEAFF.

In its sample, this clone was seen a few times. The rearrangement joins TRBV9 to TRBJ2-7, with D perhaps matching TRBD1 (6 bases). Looked up from germline, CDR1 is SGDLS and CDR2 is YYNGEE. The ends were cut back, 0 bases at V and 2 bases at J, with 12 bases in the middle. This CDR3 spans 15 amino acids. The CDR3 sequence: CASSVAGRGPYEQYF. DNA of the CDR3: TGTGCCAGCAGCGTAGCGGGCAGGGGTCCCTACGAGCAGTACTTC. The full variable domain, completed using reference TRBV9 and TRBJ2-7, is DSGVTQTPKHLITATGQRVTLRCSPRSGDLSVYWYQQSLDQGLQFLIQYYNGEERAKGNILERFSAQQFPDLHSELNLSSLELGDSALYFCASSVAGRGPYEQYFGPGTRLTVT.

The chain uses TRBV28 and TRBJ2-3, with 7 bases matching TRBD1. Unmatched junction bases numbered 7, after V lost 5 bases and J lost 2 bases. The CDR3 contains 15 residues. Germline CDR1 reads MDHEN; CDR2 reads SYDVKM. The CDR3 is CASSPRQGTTDTQYF. The CDR3, as DNA: TGTGCCAGCAGTCCGCGACAGGGTACCACAGATACGCAGTATTTT.

V and J are TRBV4-2 and TRBJ1-5; the match to TRBD1 covers 8 bases. V trimming: 3 bases; J trimming: 7 bases; junction bases outside the gene matches: 5. The CDR3 consists of 14 residues. Germline V lookup: CDR1 LGHNA, CDR2 YNFKEQ. CDR3 residues: CASSQGTGQQPQHF. The CDR3, as DNA: TGTGCCAGCAGCCAGGGGACAGGTCAGCAGCCCCAGCATTTT.

The V gene is TRBV4-2, the J gene TRBJ2-3; D is possibly TRBD2 (5 bases). The CDR3 covers 16 residues. The V end lost 0 bases, the J end lost 0 bases, and 10 bases lay between the germline ends. CDR1 and CDR2 from the germline V gene are LGHNA and YNFKEQ. CDR3 in DNA: TGTGCCAGCAGCCAAGAAATGGGAGACAGCACAGATACGCAGTATTTT. Translated, it gives CASSQEMGDSTDTQYF.

The chain recombines TRBV28 with TRBJ1-2, with 7 bases fitting TRBD1. The CDR3 spans 15 residues. Germline CDR1 and CDR2: MDHEN and SYDVKM. With 3 bases clipped from V and 2 bases from J, the junction kept 6 bases outside the gene matches. CDR3 DNA: TGTGCCAGCAGTTTCTTACAGGGGATGAACTATGGCTACACCTTC. This codes for CASSFLQGMNYGYTF.

This clone came up once. This chain links TRBV12-3 or TRBV12-4 with TRBJ1-2, with 7 nucleotides matching TRBD1. The CDR3 is 13 amino acids. V gave up 3 bases and J gave up 6 bases; unmatched junction bases: 4. The CDR3 bases are TGTGCCAGCAGTTTCTCCGACAGGGATGGCTACACCTTC. The encoded protein is CASSFSDRDGYTF.

The genes are TRBV24-1 and TRBJ2-5; the match to TRBD2 covers 7 bases. The CDR3 extends over 13 amino acids. The germline V gene encodes CDR1 KGHDR and CDR2 SFDVKD. After removal of 6 bases from V and 4 bases from J, the junction contained 4 bases not matched to a gene. The CDR3 DNA sequence: TGTGCCACCAGTTCGGCGGGGGTAGAGACCCAGTACTTC. It yields the protein CATSSAGVETQYF.

The J gene is TRBJ2-7, the V gene TRBV11-2, with D possibly being TRBD2 (7 bases). The germline V gene has CDR1 SGHAT and CDR2 FQNNGV. Between the trimmed V and J ends, which lost 5 bases and 6 bases, there was a span of 20 bases. The length of the CDR3 is 15 residues. The DNA of the CDR3 is TGTGCCAGCAGCACCCTAAGGGCGGGGGCGGCCGAGCAGTACTTC. It encodes CASSTLRAGAAEQYF.

The chain combines TRBV18 with TRBJ1-4; 7 bases map to TRBD1. CDR1 is KGHSH, CDR2 LQKENI, per germline. This CDR3 is 18 amino acids long. J gave up 5 bases and V 4 bases, and 16 bases lay outside the gene matches. The DNA of the CDR3 is TGTGCCAGCTCACTCCGGAGACAGGGAAGGACAGTAAATGAAAAACTGTTTTTT. It codes for CASSLRRQGRTVNEKLFF.

The chain links TRBV6-5 to TRBJ1-2, with a possible D match to TRBD1 (6 bases). Looked up from germline, CDR1 is MNHEY and CDR2 is SVGAGI. This CDR3 comprises 13 residues. V gave up 6 bases and J gave up 3 bases, with 11 bases separating them. The CDR3, as DNA: TGTGCCAGCAGACAGGGCCTCGACTATGGCTACACCTTC. Translated, it gives CASRQGLDYGYTF.

This chain joins TRBV19 and TRBJ1-5; TRBD1 matches at 8 bases. V was pared by 2 bases and J by 2 bases, with 14 bases of the junction left unmatched. This CDR3 comprises 19 residues. Germline assignment: CDR1 LNHDA and CDR2 SQIVND (reference sequence). The CDR3 protein is CASSITGTGLAGGNQPQHF. The CDR3 bases are TGTGCCAGTAGTATAACCGGGACAGGACTCGCCGGGGGCAATCAGCCCCAGCATTTT.

This clone was found once. This chain uses TRBV7-2 with TRBJ1-2; 8 bases are a match to TRBD1. Looked up from germline, CDR1 is SGHTA and CDR2 is FQGNSA. V shed 5 bases and J 8 bases; nucleotides not matched to a gene: 7. The CDR3 spans 13 residues. The CDR3 reads CASSPDRERGYTF. The DNA for the CDR3 is TGTGCCAGCAGCCCGGACAGGGAGCGGGGCTACACCTTC.

As to this clone: Other DNA sequences in the same sample also yield this CDR3. V and J are TRBV11-2 and TRBJ2-5; possibly TRBD1 for D (6 bases). Looked up from germline, CDR1 is SGHAT and CDR2 is FQNNGV. The V end was cut by 3 bases, the J end by 5 bases, with 10 bases between. CDR3 size: 13 residues. The CDR3 reads CASSLGAQETQYF. CDR3 DNA sequence: TGTGCCAGCAGCTTGGGGGCTCAGGAGACCCAGTACTTC.

The chain combines TRBV5-1 with TRBJ1-1, with a tentative D call TRBD1 (5 bases). Germline lookup yields CDR1 SGHRS and CDR2 YFSETQ. The CDR3 runs to 15 residues. The V end lost 3 bases, the J end lost 1 base, and 13 bases lay between the germline ends. CDR3: CASSWGGVTNTEAFF. CDR3 in DNA: TGCGCCAGCAGCTGGGGGGGAGTGACGAACACTGAAGCTTTCTTT.

This sequence joins TRBV5-1 and TRBJ2-3; D unresolved. Trimming removed 3 bases at V and 9 bases at J, with 8 bases between. In germline, CDR1 is SGHRS, CDR2 YFSETQ. CDR3 size: 11 residues. CDR3 protein: CASSSSETQYF. The CDR3, as DNA: TGCGCCAGCAGCTCAAGCGAGACGCAGTATTTT.

The chain is built from TRBV18 and TRBJ2-5, with D perhaps matching TRBD1 (5 bases). The germline V and J ends were trimmed by 6 bases and 4 bases, with 12 bases remaining between them. This CDR3 spans 13 amino acids. CDR1 is KGHSH, CDR2 LQKENI, per germline. This CDR3 reads CASSWGAAETQYF. CDR3 sequence (DNA): TGTGCCAGCTCGTGGGGCGCCGCAGAGACCCAGTACTTC.

This chain uses TRBV3-1 (or the pseudogene TRBV3-2) with TRBJ1-5, with D tentatively TRBD1 (6 bases). The CDR3 is 17 residues long. Germline assignment: CDR1 LGHDT and CDR2 YNNKEL (reference sequence). Trimming removed 3 bases from V and 2 bases from J, with 17 bases in between. The CDR3: CASSHSTSRGGNQPQHF. The DNA for the CDR3 is TGTGCCAGCAGCCATTCAACGTCCAGGGGTGGCAATCAGCCCCAGCATTTT.

This chain links TRBV12-3 or TRBV12-4 with TRBJ2-1; 10 bases are a match to TRBD2. V dropped 6 bases and J dropped 13; count of bases not matched to a gene: 6. The CDR3 loop spans 12 amino acids. CDR3 nucleotides: TGTGCCAGCAGATGGAGACTAGCGGGTCAGTTCTTC. Translation gives CASRWRLAGQFF.

This clone was detected only a few times. The CDR3 DNA reads TGTGCCAGCAGCTTAGGCCCGGACAGGGCAAGCACTGAAGCTTTCTTT. It is translated as CASSLGPDRASTEAFF. This chain uses TRBV7-6 with TRBJ1-1; TRBD1 agrees at 8 bases. Trimming removed 1 base from V and 4 bases from J; junction bases left unmatched: 8. CDR3 length equals 16 residues. CDR1 and CDR2 from the germline V gene are SGHVS and FNYEAQ.

The chain couples TRBV6-1 to TRBJ1-1, with D unclear. Germline CDR1 and CDR2: MNHNS and SASEGT. Deletions cut 2 bases from V and 6 bases from J, with 7 bases between. The CDR3 consists of 12 residues. CDR3 sequence (DNA): TGTGCCAGCAGTGAACTGGAGGCTGAAGCTTTCTTT. It encodes CASSELEAEAFF.

This chain joins TRBV30 and TRBJ1-1, with TRBD1 matching 7 bases. Germline values: CDR1 GTSNPN, CDR2 SVGIG (reference sequence). J lost 6 bases, V lost 2 bases, and 3 bases had no gene match. CDR3 length: 12 residues. CDR3 DNA: TGTGCCTGGAGTTCAGGGGGGCCTGAAGCTTTCTTT. Translated, it gives CAWSSGGPEAFF.

The rearrangement uses TRBV7-2 and TRBJ2-1; TRBD2 matches 11 bases. This CDR3 contains 16 residues. With V trimmed by 1 base and J by 2 bases, 1 base remained unmatched. Looked up from germline, CDR1 is SGHTA and CDR2 is FQGNSA. Here the CDR3 reads CASSLVGLAAYNEQFF. The CDR3 DNA follows: TGTGCCAGCAGCTTAGTGGGACTAGCGGCCTACAATGAGCAGTTCTTC.

The genes are TRBV29-1 and TRBJ1-4; D call uncertain. Trimming removed 4 bases at V and 0 bases at J, with 12 bases between. The CDR3 is 15 residues long. From germline, CDR1 is SQVTM and CDR2 ANQGSEA. The CDR3, as DNA: TGCAGCGTTGCTGACACACCAGCAACTAATGAAAAACTGTTTTTT. Amino acids: CSVADTPATNEKLFF.

This clone has just one count. The V call is TRBV6-5, the J call TRBJ2-3, with 7 bases identical to TRBD2. Germline-derived CDR1 and CDR2 are MNHEY and SVGAGI. The CDR3 totals 14 residues. Trimming removed 2 bases from V and 2 bases from J; junction bases left unmatched: 1. The CDR3 region has the DNA TGTGCCAGCAGTTACGGGAGGGACACAGATACGCAGTATTTT. This gives the protein CASSYGRDTDTQYF.